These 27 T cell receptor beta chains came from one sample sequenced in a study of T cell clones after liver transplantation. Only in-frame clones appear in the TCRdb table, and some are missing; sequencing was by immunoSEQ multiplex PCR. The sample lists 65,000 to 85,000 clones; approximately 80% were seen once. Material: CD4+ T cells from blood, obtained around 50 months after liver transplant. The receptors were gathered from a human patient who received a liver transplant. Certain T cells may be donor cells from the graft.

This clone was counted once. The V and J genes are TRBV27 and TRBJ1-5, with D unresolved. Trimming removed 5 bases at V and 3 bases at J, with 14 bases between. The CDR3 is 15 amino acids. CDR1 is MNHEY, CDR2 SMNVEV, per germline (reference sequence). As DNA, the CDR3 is TGTGCCAGCAGTCTGGCGGGCGGGATCAATCAGCCCCAGCATTTT. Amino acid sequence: CASSLAGGINQPQHF.

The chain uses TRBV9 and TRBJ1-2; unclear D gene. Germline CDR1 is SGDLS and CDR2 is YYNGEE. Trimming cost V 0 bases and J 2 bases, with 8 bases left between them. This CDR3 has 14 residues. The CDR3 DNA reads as TGTGCCAGCAGCGTAGAGGGCCGGAACTATGGCTACACCTTC. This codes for CASSVEGRNYGYTF.

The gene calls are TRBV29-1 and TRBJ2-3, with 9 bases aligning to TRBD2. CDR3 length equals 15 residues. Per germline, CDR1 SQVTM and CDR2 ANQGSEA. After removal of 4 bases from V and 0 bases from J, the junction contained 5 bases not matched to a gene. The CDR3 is CSVVGLAGSTDTQYF. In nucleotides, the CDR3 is TGCAGCGTTGTAGGGCTAGCGGGGAGCACAGATACGCAGTATTTT.

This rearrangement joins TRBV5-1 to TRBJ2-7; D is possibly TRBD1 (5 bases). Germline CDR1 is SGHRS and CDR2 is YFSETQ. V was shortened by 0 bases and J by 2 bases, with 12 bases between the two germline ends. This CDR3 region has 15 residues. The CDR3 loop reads CASSLEGISTYEQYF. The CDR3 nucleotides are TGCGCCAGCAGCTTGGAGGGGATTTCCACCTACGAGCAGTACTTC.

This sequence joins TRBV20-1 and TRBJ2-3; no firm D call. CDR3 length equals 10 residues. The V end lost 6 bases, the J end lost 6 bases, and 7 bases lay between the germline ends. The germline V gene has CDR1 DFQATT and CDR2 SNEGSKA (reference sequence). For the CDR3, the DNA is TGCAGTGCCTTTTCGGATACGCAGTATTTT. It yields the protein CSAFSDTQYF.

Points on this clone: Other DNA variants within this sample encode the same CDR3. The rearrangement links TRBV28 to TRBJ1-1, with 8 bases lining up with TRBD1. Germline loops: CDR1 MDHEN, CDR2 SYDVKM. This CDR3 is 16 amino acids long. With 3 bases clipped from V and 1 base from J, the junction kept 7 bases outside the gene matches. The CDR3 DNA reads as TGTGCCAGCAGTTTGTTACCCGGACAGGGGAACACTGAAGCTTTCTTT. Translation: CASSLLPGQGNTEAFF.

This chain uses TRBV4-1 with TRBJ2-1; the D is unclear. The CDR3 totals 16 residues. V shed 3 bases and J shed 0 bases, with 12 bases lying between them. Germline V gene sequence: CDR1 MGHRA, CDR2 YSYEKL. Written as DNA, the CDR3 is TGCGCCAGCAGCCATGGATGGGGTGACTCCTACAATGAGCAGTTCTTC. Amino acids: CASSHGWGDSYNEQFF.

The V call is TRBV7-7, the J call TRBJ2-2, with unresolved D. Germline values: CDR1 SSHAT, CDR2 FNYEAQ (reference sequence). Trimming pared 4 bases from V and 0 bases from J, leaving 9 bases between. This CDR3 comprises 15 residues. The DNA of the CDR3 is TGTGCCAGCAGCTACACAGCTTCGAACACCGGGGAGCTGTTTTTT. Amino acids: CASSYTASNTGELFF.

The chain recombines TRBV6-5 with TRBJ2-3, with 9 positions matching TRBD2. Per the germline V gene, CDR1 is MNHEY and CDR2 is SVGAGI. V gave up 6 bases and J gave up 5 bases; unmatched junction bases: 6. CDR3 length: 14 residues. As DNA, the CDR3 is TGTGCCAGCAGCGTAGCGGGAGTCGGAGATACGCAGTATTTT. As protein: CASSVAGVGDTQYF.

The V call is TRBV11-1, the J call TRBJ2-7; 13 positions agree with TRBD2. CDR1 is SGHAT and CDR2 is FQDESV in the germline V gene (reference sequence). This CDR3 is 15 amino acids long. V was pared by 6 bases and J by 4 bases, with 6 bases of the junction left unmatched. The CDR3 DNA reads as TGTGCCAGCAGACCTACGACTAGCGGGAGGTACGAGCAGTACTTC. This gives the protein CASRPTTSGRYEQYF.

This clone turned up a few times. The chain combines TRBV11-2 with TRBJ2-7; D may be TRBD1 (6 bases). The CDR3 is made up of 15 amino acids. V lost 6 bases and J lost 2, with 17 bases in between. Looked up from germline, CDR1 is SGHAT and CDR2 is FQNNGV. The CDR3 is CASSLTTGSPYEQYF. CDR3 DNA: TGTGCCAGCAGTCTAACCACAGGGTCCCCCTACGAGCAGTACTTC.

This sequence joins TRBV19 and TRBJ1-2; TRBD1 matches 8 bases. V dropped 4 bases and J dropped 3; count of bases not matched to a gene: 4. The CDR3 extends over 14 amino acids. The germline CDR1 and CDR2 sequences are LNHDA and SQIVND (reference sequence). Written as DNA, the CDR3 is TGTGCCAGTAGTACCGGACAGGGCGACTATGGCTACACCTTC. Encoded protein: CASSTGQGDYGYTF.

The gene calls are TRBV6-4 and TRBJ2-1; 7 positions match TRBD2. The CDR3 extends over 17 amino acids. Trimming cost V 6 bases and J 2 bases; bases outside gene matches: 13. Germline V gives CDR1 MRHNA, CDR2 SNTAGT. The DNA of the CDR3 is TGTGCCAGCAGCCGGGTGGCGGGAGCTCTCCCCTACAATGAGCAGTTCTTC. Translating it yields CASSRVAGALPYNEQFF.

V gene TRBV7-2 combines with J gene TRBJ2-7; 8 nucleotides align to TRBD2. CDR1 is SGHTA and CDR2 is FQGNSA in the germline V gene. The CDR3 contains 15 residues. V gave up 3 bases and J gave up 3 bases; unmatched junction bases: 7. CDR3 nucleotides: TGTGCCAGCAGCTTGCCCGGGAGGGTATTCTACGAGCAGTACTTC. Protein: CASSLPGRVFYEQYF. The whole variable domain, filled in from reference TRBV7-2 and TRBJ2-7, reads GAGVSQSPSNKVTEKGKDVELRCDPISGHTALYWYRQSLGQGLEFLIYFQGNSAPDKSGLPSDRFSAERTGGSVSTLTIQRTQQEDSAVYLCASSLPGRVFYEQYFGPGTRLTVT.

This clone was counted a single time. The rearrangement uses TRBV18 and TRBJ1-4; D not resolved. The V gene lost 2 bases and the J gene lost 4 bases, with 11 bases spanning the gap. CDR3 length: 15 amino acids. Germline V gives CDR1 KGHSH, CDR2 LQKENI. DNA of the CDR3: TGTGCCAGCTCACCAGAGGCGGGCGGTAATGAAAAACTGTTTTTT. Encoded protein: CASSPEAGGNEKLFF.

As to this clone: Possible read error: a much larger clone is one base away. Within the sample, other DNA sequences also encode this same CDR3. The CDR3 nucleotides read TGTGCCAGCAGCCTGCGCAGCACAGATACGCAGTATTTT. This encodes CASSLRSTDTQYF. The chain carries TRBV5-8 and TRBJ2-3, with D unresolved. The CDR3 length is 13 residues. Trimming removed 4 bases at V and 0 bases at J, with 6 bases between. CDR1 SGHTS and CDR2 YDEGEE come from the germline V gene.

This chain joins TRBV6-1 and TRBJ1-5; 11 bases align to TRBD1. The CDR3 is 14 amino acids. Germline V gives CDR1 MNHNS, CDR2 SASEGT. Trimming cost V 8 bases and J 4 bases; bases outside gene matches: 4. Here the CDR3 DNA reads TGTGCCAGCGGGGGACAGGGGGGGAATCAGCCCCAGCATTTT. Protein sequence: CASGGQGGNQPQHF.

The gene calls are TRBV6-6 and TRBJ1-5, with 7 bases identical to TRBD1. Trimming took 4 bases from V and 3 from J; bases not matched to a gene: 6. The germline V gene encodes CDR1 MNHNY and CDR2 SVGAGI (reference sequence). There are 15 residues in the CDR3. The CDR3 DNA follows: TGTGCCAGCAGTTGGACAGGAGGACACAATCAGCCCCAGCATTTT. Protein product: CASSWTGGHNQPQHF.

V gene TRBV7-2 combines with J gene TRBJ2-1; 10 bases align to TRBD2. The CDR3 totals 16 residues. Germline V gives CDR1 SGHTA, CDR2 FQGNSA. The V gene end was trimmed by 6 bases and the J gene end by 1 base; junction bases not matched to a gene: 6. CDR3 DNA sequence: TGTGCCAGCAGGTCTCTAGCGGGAGTTTCCTACAATGAGCAGTTCTTC. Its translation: CASRSLAGVSYNEQFF. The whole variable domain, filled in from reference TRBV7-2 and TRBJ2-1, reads GAGVSQSPSNKVTEKGKDVELRCDPISGHTALYWYRQSLGQGLEFLIYFQGNSAPDKSGLPSDRFSAERTGGSVSTLTIQRTQQEDSAVYLCASRSLAGVSYNEQFFGPGTRLTVL.

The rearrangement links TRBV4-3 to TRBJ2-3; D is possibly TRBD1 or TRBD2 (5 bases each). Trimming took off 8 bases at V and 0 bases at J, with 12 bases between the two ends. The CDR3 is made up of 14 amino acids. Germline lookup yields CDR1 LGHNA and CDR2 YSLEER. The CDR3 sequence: CASSGTGSTDTQYF. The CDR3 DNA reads TGCGCCAGCTCCGGGACGGGAAGCACAGATACGCAGTATTTT.

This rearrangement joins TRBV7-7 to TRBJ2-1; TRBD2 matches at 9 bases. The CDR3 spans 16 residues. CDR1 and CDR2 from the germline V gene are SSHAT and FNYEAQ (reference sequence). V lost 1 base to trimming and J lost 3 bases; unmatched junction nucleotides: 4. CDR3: CASSLGAAGGYNEQFF. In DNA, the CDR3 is TGTGCCAGCAGCTTAGGGGCAGCGGGGGGCTACAATGAGCAGTTCTTC.

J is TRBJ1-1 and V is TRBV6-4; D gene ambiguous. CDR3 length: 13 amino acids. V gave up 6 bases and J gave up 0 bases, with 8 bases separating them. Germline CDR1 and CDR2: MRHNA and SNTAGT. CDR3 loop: CASSLEMNTEAFF. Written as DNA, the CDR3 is TGTGCCAGCAGCTTGGAGATGAACACTGAAGCTTTCTTT.

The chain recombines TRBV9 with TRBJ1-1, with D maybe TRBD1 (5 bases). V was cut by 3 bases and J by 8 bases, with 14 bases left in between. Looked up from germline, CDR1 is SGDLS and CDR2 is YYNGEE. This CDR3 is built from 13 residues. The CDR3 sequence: CASSGWMEGEAFF. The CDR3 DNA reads TGTGCCAGCAGCGGGTGGATGGAGGGGGAAGCTTTCTTT.

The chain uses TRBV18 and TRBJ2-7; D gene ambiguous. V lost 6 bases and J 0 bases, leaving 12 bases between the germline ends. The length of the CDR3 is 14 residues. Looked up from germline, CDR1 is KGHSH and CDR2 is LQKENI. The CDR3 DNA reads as TGTGCCAGCTCGCCTCTCCCGAGCTCCTACGAGCAGTACTTC. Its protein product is CASSPLPSSYEQYF. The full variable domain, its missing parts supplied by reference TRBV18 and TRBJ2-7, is NAGVMQNPRHLVRRRGQEARLRCSPMKGHSHVYWYRQLPEEGLKFMVYLQKENIIDESGMPKERFSAEFPKEGPSILRIQQVVRGDSAAYFCASSPLPSSYEQYFGPGTRLTVT.

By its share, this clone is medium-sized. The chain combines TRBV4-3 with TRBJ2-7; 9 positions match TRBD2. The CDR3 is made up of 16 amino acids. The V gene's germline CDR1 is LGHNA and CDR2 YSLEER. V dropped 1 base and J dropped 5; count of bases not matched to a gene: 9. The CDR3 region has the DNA TGCGCCAGCAGCCAAGCCAATAGCGGGAGAGGCGACGAGCAGTACTTC. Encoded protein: CASSQANSGRGDEQYF.

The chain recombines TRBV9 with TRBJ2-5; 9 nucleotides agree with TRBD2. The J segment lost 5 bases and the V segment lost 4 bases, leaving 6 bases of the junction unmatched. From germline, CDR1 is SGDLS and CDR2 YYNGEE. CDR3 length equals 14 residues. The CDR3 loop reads CASSPGTSYETQYF. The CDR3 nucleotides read TGTGCCAGCAGCCCCGGGACTAGCTACGAGACCCAGTACTTC.

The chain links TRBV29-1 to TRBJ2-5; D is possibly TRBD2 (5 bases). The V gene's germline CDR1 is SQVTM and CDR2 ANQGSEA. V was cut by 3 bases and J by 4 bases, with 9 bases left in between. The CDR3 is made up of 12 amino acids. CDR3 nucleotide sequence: TGCAGCGTTGAGCGTCGGGGAGAGACCCAGTACTTC. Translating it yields CSVERRGETQYF.